The subject of this entry is one TCR beta chain. The protocol was immunoSEQ multiplex PCR, while the TCRdb copy is restricted to in-frame clones and leaves out a portion. The sample records under 75,000 clones, roughly 80% being singletons. The sample comes from a study of blood T cell repertoires in COVID-19. Trimming cost V 8 bases and J 10 bases, with 11 bases left between them. The CDR3 runs 11 residues. Germline V CDR1 and CDR2: SGHNT, YENEEA. This TCR came from a man aged 55-75 years with acute or convalescent COVID-19. V is TRBV11-3 and J is TRBJ1-4, with D possibly matching TRBD1 (6 bases). The specimen sequenced was peripheral blood. CDR3 in DNA: TGTGCCAGCGGGGGCCGGCGAAAACTGTTTTTT. Its protein is CASGGRRKLFF.